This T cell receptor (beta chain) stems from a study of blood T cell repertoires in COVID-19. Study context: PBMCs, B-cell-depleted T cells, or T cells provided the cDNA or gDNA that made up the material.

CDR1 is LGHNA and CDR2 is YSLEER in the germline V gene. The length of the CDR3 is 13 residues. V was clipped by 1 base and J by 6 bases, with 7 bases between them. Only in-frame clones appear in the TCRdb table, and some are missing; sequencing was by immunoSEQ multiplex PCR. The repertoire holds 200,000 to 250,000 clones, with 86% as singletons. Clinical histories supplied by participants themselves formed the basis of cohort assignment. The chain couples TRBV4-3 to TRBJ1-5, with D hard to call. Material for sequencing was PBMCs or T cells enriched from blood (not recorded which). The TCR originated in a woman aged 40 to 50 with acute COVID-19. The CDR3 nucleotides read TGCGCCAGCAGCCAAGCGGGAGGTCAGCCCCAGCATTTT. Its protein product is CASSQAGGQPQHF.